This TCR beta chain was obtained from a study of graft-versus-host responses after intestinal transplantation. Study-wide background: For approximately three years after anti-thymocyte globulin induction, all recipients took tacrolimus and steroids.

Sequenced by immunoSEQ multiplex PCR; TCRdb stores in-frame clones only, minus some. Of approximately 82,000 clones in the sample, 91% were seen once. This clone showed up just once. Its antigen is undetermined. Trimming at V came to 0 bases and at J to 2 bases, leaving 1 base not matched to a gene. This CDR3 is 15 amino acids long. Per germline, CDR1 LGHNA and CDR2 YSLEER. General observations from the study: GvH clones turned up in recipient marrow; some had shown up first in ileum or blood.

The sequence derives from a human donor who received an intestinal transplant. The sample consisted of unstimulated CD4+ T cells sorted from spleen or lymph node cells, taken before intestinal transplant. V is TRBV4-3 and J is TRBJ1-2; 9 bases are shared with TRBD1. This chain's CDR3 is CASSQEGTGNYGYTF. The CDR3 DNA sequence: TGCGCCAGCAGCCAAGAAGGGACAGGGAACTATGGCTACACCTTC.